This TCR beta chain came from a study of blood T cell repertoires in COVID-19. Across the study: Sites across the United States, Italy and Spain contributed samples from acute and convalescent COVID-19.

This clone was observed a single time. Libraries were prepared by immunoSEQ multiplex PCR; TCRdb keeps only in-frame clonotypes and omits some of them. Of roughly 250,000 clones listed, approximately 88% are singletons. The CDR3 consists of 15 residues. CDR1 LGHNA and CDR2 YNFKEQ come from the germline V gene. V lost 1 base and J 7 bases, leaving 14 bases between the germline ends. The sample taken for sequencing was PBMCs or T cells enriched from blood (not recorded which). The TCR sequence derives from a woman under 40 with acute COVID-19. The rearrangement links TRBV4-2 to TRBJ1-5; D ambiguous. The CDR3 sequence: CASSQAEGWNQPQHF. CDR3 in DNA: TGTGCCAGCAGCCAAGCGGAGGGTTGGAACCAGCCCCAGCATTTT.